This T cell receptor (beta chain) is drawn from a study of PD-L1 blockade in urothelial cancer. Study-level background: The analyses of blood took place 3 weeks (second dose) and 6 weeks after treatment start.

Repertoires were generated with immunoSEQ multiplex PCR, while TCRdb's copy carries only in-frame clones and drops some. The table shows around 26,000 clones, with 86% occurring only once. Germline CDR1 and CDR2: SGHNT and YYREEE (reference sequence). The CDR3 loop spans 16 amino acids. V trimming: 0 bases; J trimming: 8 bases; junction bases outside the gene matches: 9. This sample comprised PBMCs, obtained around atezolizumab (anti-PD-L1) treatment. The receptor's source is a man in his sixties with urothelial cancer. J is TRBJ2-2 and V is TRBV5-4; 8 nucleotides align to TRBD2. The CDR3 loop reads CASSLAAGGAAGELFF. The CDR3 nucleotides read TGTGCCAGCAGCTTGGCTGCCGGGGGGGCCGCGGGGGAGCTGTTTTTT.